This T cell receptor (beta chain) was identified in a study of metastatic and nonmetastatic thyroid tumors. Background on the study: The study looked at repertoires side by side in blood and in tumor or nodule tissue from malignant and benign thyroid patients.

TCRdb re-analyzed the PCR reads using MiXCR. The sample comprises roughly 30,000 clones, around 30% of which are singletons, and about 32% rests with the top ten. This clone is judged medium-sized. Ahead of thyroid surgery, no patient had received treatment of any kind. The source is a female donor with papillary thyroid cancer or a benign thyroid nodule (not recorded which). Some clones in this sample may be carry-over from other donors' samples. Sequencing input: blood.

CDR3 nucleotide sequence: TGCAGTGCTAGATTCAGGGACTACGAGCAGTACTTC. Protein: CSARFRDYEQYF. V and J are TRBV20-1 and TRBJ2-7; a possible D gene is TRBD1 (5 bases). Germline assignment: CDR1 DFQATT and CDR2 SNEGSKA (reference sequence). V lost 2 bases, J lost 3 bases, and 8 bases lay in between. The CDR3 extends over 12 amino acids.